These 9 T cell receptor beta chains were sequenced from one sample in a study of T cell repertoires in cytomegalovirus infection. For these receptors, no antigen is known. Each CDR3 protein gets one entry after TCRdb re-called the reads with MiXCR. The sample contains tens of thousands of distinct CDR3 sequences, over 15% of which appear only once. The sequencing here drew on CD8+ T cells from cultured PBMCs, taken from culture after CMV antigen stimulation. The receptors derive from a human donor in good health (CMV status not recorded). Some clones in this sample may be carry-over from other donors' samples.

This chain joins TRBV7-8 and TRBJ2-7; tentatively, D is TRBD2 (5 bases). The V gene's germline CDR1 is SGHVS and CDR2 FQNEAQ. This CDR3 has 15 amino acids. V gave up 0 bases and J gave up 4 bases, with 13 bases separating them. The CDR3 bases are TGTGCCAGCAGCTTAGCCAGCGGAACGAGGTACGAGCAGTACTTC. It encodes CASSLASGTRYEQYF.

This clonotype has ten or more counts. The gene calls are TRBV7-9 and TRBJ2-1; 7 bases align to TRBD2. The junction had 2 bases not matched to a gene; V was cut back by 3 bases and J by 9 bases. This CDR3 is built from 12 residues. CDR1 SEHNR and CDR2 FQNEAQ come from the germline V gene (reference sequence). The chain's CDR3 is CASSFGGGEQFF. Written as DNA, the CDR3 is TGTGCCAGCAGCTTCGGCGGGGGTGAGCAGTTCTTC.

The CDR3 coding sequence is TGTGCCAGCAGTCCTCGACAGGAAGATGGCTACACCTTC. Translated: CASSPRQEDGYTF. The V gene is TRBV12-3 or TRBV12-4, the J gene TRBJ1-2; weak D call: TRBD1 (6 bases). The V gene lost 5 bases and the J gene lost 6 bases, with 13 bases spanning the gap. CDR3 length: 13 amino acids.

This clonotype was found many times. J is TRBJ1-1 and V is TRBV20-1, with 7 bases identical to TRBD1. The ends lost 6 bases at V and 3 bases at J; junction bases unmatched: 7. The CDR3 is 13 amino acids. From germline, CDR1 is DFQATT and CDR2 SNEGSKA (reference sequence). The CDR3 protein is CSASGGGDTEAFF. The CDR3 region has the DNA TGCAGTGCATCAGGGGGGGGAGACACTGAAGCTTTCTTT.

The V gene is TRBV7-9, the J gene TRBJ2-5; 9 bases align to TRBD1. The germline V gene has CDR1 SEHNR and CDR2 FQNEAQ (reference sequence). Trimming cost V 4 bases and J 0 bases; bases outside gene matches: 3. This CDR3 region has 15 residues. The CDR3 region is CASSYRDRDQETQYF. In nucleotides, the CDR3 is TGTGCCAGCAGCTACCGGGACAGGGACCAAGAGACCCAGTACTTC. The full variable domain, with the rest looked up from reference TRBV7-9 and TRBJ2-5, is DTGVSQNPRHKITKRGQNVTFRCDPISEHNRLYWYRQTLGQGPEFLTYFQNEAQLEKSRLLSDRFSAERPKGSFSTLEIQRTEQGDSAMYLCASSYRDRDQETQYFGPGTRLLVL.

J is TRBJ1-1 and V is TRBV12-3 or TRBV12-4; D ambiguous. The CDR3 spans 14 residues. Trimming took off 4 bases at V and 1 base at J, with 10 bases between the two ends. CDR3 coding DNA: TGTGCCAGCAGTTACAGCAGCCCGAACACTGAAGCTTTCTTT. Translating gives CASSYSSPNTEAFF.

The chain uses TRBV20-1 and TRBJ1-4, with a weak D call TRBD1 (5 bases). With 5 bases removed from V and 8 bases from J, the gap between germline ends came to 15 bases. Germline CDR1 DFQATT, CDR2 SNEGSKA (reference sequence). The CDR3 has 13 residues. The CDR3 here is CSAEQGLGEKLFF. The CDR3, as DNA: TGCAGTGCTGAGCAGGGACTTGGGGAAAAACTGTTTTTT.

This clonotype was picked up a small number of times. The gene calls are TRBV6-2 or TRBV6-3 and TRBJ2-1, with D perhaps TRBD2 (5 bases). The CDR3 runs to 13 residues. V dropped 5 bases and J dropped 5 bases, with 10 bases sitting between them. Germline CDR1 MNHEY, CDR2 SVGEGT. CDR3 region: CASSRRTNNEQFF. In DNA, the CDR3 is TGTGCCAGCAGTCGGAGGACGAACAATGAGCAGTTCTTC.

This chain uses TRBV6-1 with TRBJ2-7, with TRBD1 identical over 10 bases. Germline trimming cut 5 bases from V and 2 bases from J; bases unmatched to any gene: 3. Germline V CDR1 and CDR2: MNHNS, SASEGT. This CDR3 has 14 amino acids. The CDR3 is CASSRTGGAYEQYF. DNA of the CDR3: TGTGCCAGCAGTCGGACAGGGGGAGCCTACGAGCAGTACTTC.